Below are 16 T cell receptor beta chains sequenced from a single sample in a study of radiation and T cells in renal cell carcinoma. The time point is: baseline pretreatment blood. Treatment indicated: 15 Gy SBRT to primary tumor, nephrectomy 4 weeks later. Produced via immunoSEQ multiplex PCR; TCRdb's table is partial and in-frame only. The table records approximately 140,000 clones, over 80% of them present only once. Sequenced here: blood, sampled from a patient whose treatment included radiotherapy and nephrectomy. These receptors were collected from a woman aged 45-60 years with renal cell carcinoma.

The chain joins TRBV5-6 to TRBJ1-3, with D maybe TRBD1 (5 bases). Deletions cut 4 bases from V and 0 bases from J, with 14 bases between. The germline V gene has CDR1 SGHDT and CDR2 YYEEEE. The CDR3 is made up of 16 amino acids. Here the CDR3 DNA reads TGTGCCAGCAGCCGACGACAGTCACTCTCTGGAAACACCATATATTTT. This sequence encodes CASSRRQSLSGNTIYF.

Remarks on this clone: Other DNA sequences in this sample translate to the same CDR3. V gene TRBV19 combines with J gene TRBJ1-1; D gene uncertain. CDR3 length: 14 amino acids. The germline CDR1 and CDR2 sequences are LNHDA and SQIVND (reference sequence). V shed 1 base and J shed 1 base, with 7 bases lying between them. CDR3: CASSIGLQNTEAFF. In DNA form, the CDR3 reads TGTGCCAGTAGTATAGGACTCCAGAACACTGAAGCTTTCTTT.

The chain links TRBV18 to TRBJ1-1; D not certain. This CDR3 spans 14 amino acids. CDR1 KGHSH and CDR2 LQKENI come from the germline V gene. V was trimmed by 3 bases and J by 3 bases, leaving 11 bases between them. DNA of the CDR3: TGTGCCAGCTCACCGGAAGGCCCTGACACTGAAGCTTTCTTT. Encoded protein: CASSPEGPDTEAFF.

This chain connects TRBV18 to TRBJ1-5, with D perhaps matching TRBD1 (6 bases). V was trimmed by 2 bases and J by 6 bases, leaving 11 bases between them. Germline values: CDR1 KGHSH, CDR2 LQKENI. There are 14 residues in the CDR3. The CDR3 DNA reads TGTGCCAGCTCACCATCAGGGGCCATTCAGCCCCAGCATTTT. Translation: CASSPSGAIQPQHF.

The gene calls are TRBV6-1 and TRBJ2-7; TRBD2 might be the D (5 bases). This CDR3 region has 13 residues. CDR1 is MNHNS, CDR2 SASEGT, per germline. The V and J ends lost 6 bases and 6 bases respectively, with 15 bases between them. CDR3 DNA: TGTGCCAGCAGCAATGCGGGCCAGGTCGAGCAGTACTTC. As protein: CASSNAGQVEQYF.

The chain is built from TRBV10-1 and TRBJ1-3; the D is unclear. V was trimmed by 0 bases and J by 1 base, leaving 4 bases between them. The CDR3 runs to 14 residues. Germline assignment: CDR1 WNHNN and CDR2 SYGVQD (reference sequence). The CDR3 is CASSESNSGNTIYF. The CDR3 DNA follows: TGCGCCAGCAGTGAGTCGAATTCTGGAAACACCATATATTTT.

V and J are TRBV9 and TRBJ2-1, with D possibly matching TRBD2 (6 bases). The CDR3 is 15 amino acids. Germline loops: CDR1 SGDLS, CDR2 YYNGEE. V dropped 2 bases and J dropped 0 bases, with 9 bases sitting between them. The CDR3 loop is CASSVGSLSYNEQFF. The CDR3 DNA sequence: TGTGCCAGCAGCGTCGGGAGCCTCTCCTACAATGAGCAGTTCTTC.

The DNA of the CDR3 is TGTGCCAGCACCTACGGTGAAATCAATGAGCAGTTCTTC. Amino acids: CASTYGEINEQFF. This rearrangement joins TRBV6-6 to TRBJ2-1; D not certain. CDR3 length: 13 amino acids. V lost 7 bases to trimming and J lost 6 bases, with 13 bases between them. In germline, CDR1 is MNHNY, CDR2 SVGAGI (reference sequence).

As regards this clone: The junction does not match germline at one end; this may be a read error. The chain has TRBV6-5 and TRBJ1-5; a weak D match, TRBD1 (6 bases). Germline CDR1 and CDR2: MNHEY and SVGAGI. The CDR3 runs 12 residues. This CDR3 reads CASRHVTGMLNF. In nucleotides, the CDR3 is TGTGCCAGCAGGCATGTAACAGGGATGTTGAATTTT.

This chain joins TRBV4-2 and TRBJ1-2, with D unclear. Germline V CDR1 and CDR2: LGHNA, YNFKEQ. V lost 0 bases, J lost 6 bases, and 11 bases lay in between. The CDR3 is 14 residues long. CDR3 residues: CASSQDPQSDGYTF. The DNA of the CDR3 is TGTGCCAGCAGCCAAGATCCACAGTCTGATGGCTACACCTTC.

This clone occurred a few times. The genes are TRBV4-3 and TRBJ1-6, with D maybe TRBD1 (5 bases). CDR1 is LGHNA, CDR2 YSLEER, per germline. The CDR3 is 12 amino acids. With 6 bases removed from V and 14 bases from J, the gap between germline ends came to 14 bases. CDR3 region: CASRQSVGALHF. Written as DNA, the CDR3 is TGCGCCAGCAGACAAAGCGTAGGGGCCCTCCACTTT.

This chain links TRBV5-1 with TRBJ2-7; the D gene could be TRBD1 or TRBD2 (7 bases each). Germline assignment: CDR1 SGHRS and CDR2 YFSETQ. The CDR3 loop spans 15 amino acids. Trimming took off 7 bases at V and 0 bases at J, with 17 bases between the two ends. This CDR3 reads CASGLGGARSYEQYF. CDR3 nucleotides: TGCGCCAGCGGACTAGGGGGCGCACGCTCCTACGAGCAGTACTTC.

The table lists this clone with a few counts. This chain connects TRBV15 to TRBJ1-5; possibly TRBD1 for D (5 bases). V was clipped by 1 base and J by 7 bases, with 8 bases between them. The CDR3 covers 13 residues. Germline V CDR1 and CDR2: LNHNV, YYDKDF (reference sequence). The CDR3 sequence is CATSRVRGQPQHF. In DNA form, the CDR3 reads TGTGCCACCAGCAGAGTTAGGGGACAGCCCCAGCATTTT.

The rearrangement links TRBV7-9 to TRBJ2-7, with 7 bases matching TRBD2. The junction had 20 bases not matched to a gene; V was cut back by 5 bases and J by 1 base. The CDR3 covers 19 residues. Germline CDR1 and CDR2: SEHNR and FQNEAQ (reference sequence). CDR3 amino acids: CASSRRHTNQAGTSYEQYF. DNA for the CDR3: TGTGCCAGCAGCCGGAGACATACAAACCAAGCGGGGACGTCCTACGAGCAGTACTTC.

The CDR3 protein is CASGGDRGPYEQYF. For the CDR3, the DNA is TGTGCCAGTGGGGGGGACAGGGGGCCCTACGAGCAGTACTTC. The genes are TRBV2 and TRBJ2-7, with 12 bases lining up with TRBD1. V dropped 9 bases and J dropped 2; count of bases not matched to a gene: 5. Germline V gives CDR1 SNHLY, CDR2 FYNNEI. This CDR3 comprises 14 residues.

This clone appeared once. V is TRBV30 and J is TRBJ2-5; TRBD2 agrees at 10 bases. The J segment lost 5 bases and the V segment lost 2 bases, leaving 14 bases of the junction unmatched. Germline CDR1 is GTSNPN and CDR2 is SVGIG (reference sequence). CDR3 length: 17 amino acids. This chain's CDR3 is CAWSTNAGTSDGETQYF. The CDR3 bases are TGTGCCTGGAGTACGAACGCCGGGACTAGCGACGGGGAGACCCAGTACTTC.